This TCR beta chain was recorded in a study of T cell changes during pregnancy in multiple sclerosis. Measured with immunoSEQ multiplex PCR; TCRdb has only the in-frame clones, and not every one. The sample has 50,000 or so clones; 80% to 95% are singletons. CDR1 PRHDT and CDR2 FYEKMQ come from the germline V gene (reference sequence). The CDR3 length is 15 residues. V lost 5 bases, J lost 3 bases, and 16 bases lay in between. The chain employs TRBV13 and TRBJ1-2; possible D gene TRBD1, 5 bases. Sequenced material: CD4+ T cells from peripheral blood mononuclear cells, taken in the second trimester of pregnancy. This receptor was taken from a female donor with multiple sclerosis, enrolled in a pregnancy study. The CDR3 reads CASSLSVRGDYGYTF. CDR3 sequence (DNA): TGTGCCAGCAGCCTCTCAGTCCGGGGGGACTATGGCTACACCTTC.